This T cell receptor beta chain came from a study of vaccination and CD4 T cells after COVID-19 (dated by TCRdb to 2022 to 2024). Notes on the research overall: Convalescent patients had a positive SARS-CoV-2 result on nasal swab PCR, and of these patients, fewer than ten had mild disease and one had severe disease. Post-vaccine blood samples were taken a median of about 72 days after the second vaccine dose, with a range of about 14 to 241 days. Six males and four females were included in the convalescent cohort, with two Hispanic individuals, seven Caucasians, two Asians and one multiracial person represented. The cultures were stimulated with overlapping spike peptide pools from SARS-CoV-2 and from the common cold coronaviruses HCoV-NL63, HCoV-OC43 and HCoV-229E. Post-COVID blood samples were collected from convalescent patients a median of around 96 days after diagnosis, with a range of about 30 to 170 days. In 10 COVID-19 convalescent patients and a handful of infection-naive healthy vaccine recipients, the spike-specific CD4+ TCR repertoire before mRNA vaccination was compared with the repertoire after mRNA vaccination. As controls, cultures received a CEFX viral epitope pool (the positive control), an HIV-1 Nef peptide pool (the negative control), or no peptide at all. Each participant got two doses of either the Pfizer-BioNTech BNT162b2 vaccine (n=8) or the Moderna mRNA-1273 vaccine (n=2).

On this clonotype itself: The clone's antigen remains unknown. Base qualities are not recorded, but no much larger clone differs from it by a single base.

The V and J ends are trimmed by 5 bases and 5 bases, leaving 4 bases between them. The cysteine opens and the phenylalanine closes a CDR3 of 11 amino acids. The entry retains the CDR3 DNA only, 33 bases that are in frame from base 1. The germline V gene encodes CDR1 SGHNT and CDR2 YENEEA. Libraries were constructed by PCR. At the Johns Hopkins FTIC core, DNA from the cultured CD4+ T cells underwent TCR sequencing with the Oncomine TCR Beta short-read assay. The QIAamp micro DNA kit was used to extract genomic DNA from the cultured CD4+ T cells. Oncomine TCR Beta libraries from cultured CD4+ T cells were pooled with unique dual indexes and sequenced on an Illumina iSeq 100. Per the authors' processing: Non-productive sequences were filtered out, and CDR3s that did not start with C, did not end with F or W, or were shorter than 7 amino acids were discarded. The MANAFEST web application identified antigen-specific clonotypes by comparing peptide-stimulated wells against reference wells and other culture wells. Positive clones required FDR below 0.05, an odds ratio above 5, and productive frequency above 0.1% in at least two of three replicate wells. Clonotypes that were significantly expanded in both SARS-CoV-2 spike wells and at least one common cold coronavirus spike condition were defined as cross-reactive. CDR3 homology was assessed with Levenshtein distances (stringdist) and unrooted phylogenetic trees (ape) in R version 3.6.1. Using fastp trimming at Q25 and MiXCR clonotype assembly, TCRdb reanalyzed the public sequencing data and kept in-frame beta chains. A single entry per CDR3 protein holds the most common genes and DNA from its merged rows. These V and J calls are TCRdb output, not the study's own analysis. This sample has under 15,000 distinct CDR3 sequences in its table, and around 69% of those were observed once. The ten top clones hold around a fifth of the sample.

The paper as a whole reports these results and caveats: Nearly all vaccine-specific clones in convalescent patients (304 of 307) were mono-reactive for SARS-CoV-2 spike rather than cross-reactive with common cold coronaviruses. Relatively few convalescent patients were included in the study, and early timepoints after natural infection were not analyzed. Although the median number of SARS-CoV-2-reactive clonotypes went up from fewer than 25 after infection to 35 to 40 after vaccination, the increase was not significant. Among the post-vaccine SARS-CoV-2-reactive clones in convalescent patients, a median approximately 90% showed up only after vaccination, which suggests vaccine-specific priming.

What this sample's treatment or condition label stands for: roughly nine-day PBMC culture with coronavirus spike peptide pools or control peptides (ViraFEST assay). The ViraFEST assay, used in the study, expanded antigen-specific T cells with peptide pools and then identified the expanded clonotypes through TCR sequencing. The convalescent patients' positive SARS-CoV-2 PCR tests were from March to December 2020, which was before the Alpha, Beta and Delta variants emerged in the United States. Each well held under 2.5 million PBMCs cultured in IMDM containing roughly 5% human AB serum and roughly 9.7 IU/ml IL-2, with 8 to 10 ug/ml peptide pools added. Half of the culture medium was replaced with fresh IL-2-containing medium on days 3 and 7. Once the cells had been in culture for about 10 days, the EasySep CD4+ T cell isolation kit was used to isolate CD4+ T cells by negative selection. PBMCs were separated from whole blood using Ficoll-Paque Plus gradient centrifugation and then either used fresh or cryopreserved at -140C. Culture conditions were generally each tested in triplicate wells.

Sequencing was carried out using CD4+ T cells from blood, cultured in vitro. This TCR derives from a human donor who had recovered from COVID-19. This chain is built from TRBV11-3 and TRBJ1-5; no D gene is confidently identified. The DNA sequence follows: TGTGCCAGCAGCAATGATCAGCCCCAGCATTTT. This gives the protein CASSNDQPQHF.